Below, 25 T cell receptor beta chains from the same sample are listed, as sequenced in a study of cytomegalovirus exposure and HLA in healthy donors. Primers included in the PCR were 60 Vbeta and 13 Jbeta primers. Some clones are missing from TCRdb's copy, which holds only in-frame ones; the method was immunoSEQ multiplex PCR. Here the sample spans 110,000 to 150,000 clones, more than 80% being singletons. The sequenced material came from PBMCs. The source of these receptors is a middle-aged woman in good health and CMV-seropositive.

V and J are TRBV7-9 and TRBJ2-1, with D possibly being TRBD1 (6 bases). This CDR3 region has 14 residues. V was shortened by 5 bases and J by 6 bases, with 14 bases between the two germline ends. CDR1 and CDR2 from the germline V gene are SEHNR and FQNEAQ (reference sequence). The CDR3 DNA is TGTGCCAGCAGCGTAACCACAGGGTCCAATGAGCAGTTCTTC. As protein: CASSVTTGSNEQFF.

CDR3: CASSPLGLAGDKETQYF. In nucleotides, the CDR3 is TGTGCCAGCTCACCCCTGGGACTAGCGGGAGATAAAGAGACCCAGTACTTC. The chain joins TRBV18 to TRBJ2-5; 14 nucleotides agree with TRBD2. The CDR3 totals 17 residues. V shed 3 bases and J 3 bases; nucleotides not matched to a gene: 6. The germline V gene encodes CDR1 KGHSH and CDR2 LQKENI.

This rearrangement joins TRBV28 to TRBJ2-1; 12 positions agree with TRBD2. This CDR3 is 16 amino acids long. With V trimmed by 4 bases and J by 7 bases, 8 bases remained unmatched. Per germline, CDR1 MDHEN and CDR2 SYDVKM. The CDR3, as DNA: TGTGCCAGCAGTTCCGGGACTAGCGGGTCAAGGAATGAGCAGTTCTTC. This translates into CASSSGTSGSRNEQFF.

This sequence joins TRBV28 and TRBJ1-5, with D unclear. The germline V and J ends were trimmed by 3 bases and 6 bases, with 6 bases remaining between them. The V gene's germline CDR1 is MDHEN and CDR2 SYDVKM. The CDR3 contains 12 residues. For the CDR3, the DNA is TGTGCCAGCAGTTTGTTGAGTCAGCCCCAGCATTTT. Its protein is CASSLLSQPQHF.

This chain connects TRBV19 to TRBJ1-2; D gene uncertain. The CDR3 spans 13 residues. Germline-derived CDR1 and CDR2 are LNHDA and SQIVND (reference sequence). V was pared by 5 bases and J by 5 bases, with 12 bases between. The CDR3 here is CASSPPDSYGYTF. CDR3 nucleotides: TGTGCCAGTAGTCCCCCAGACTCATATGGCTACACCTTC.

The V call is TRBV5-1, the J call TRBJ1-2; weak D call: TRBD1 (5 bases). This CDR3 has 15 amino acids. CDR1 and CDR2 (germline): SGHRS, YFSETQ. With 1 base removed from V and 4 bases from J, the gap between germline ends came to 14 bases. The CDR3, as DNA: TGCGCCAGCAGCTTGTCGCCAGGGCTTTTCTATGGCTACACCTTC. Amino acid sequence: CASSLSPGLFYGYTF.

This chain joins TRBV5-1 and TRBJ2-7; TRBD2 aligns across 10 bases. Looked up from germline, CDR1 is SGHRS and CDR2 is YFSETQ. The trim removed 5 bases at V and 1 base at J, leaving 0 bases unmatched. The CDR3 has 13 residues. The CDR3 loop is CASRLAGSYEQYF. The CDR3 DNA follows: TGCGCCAGCAGACTAGCGGGGTCCTACGAGCAGTACTTC.

V gene TRBV6-5 combines with J gene TRBJ2-3; the D is unclear. CDR1 is MNHEY, CDR2 SVGAGI, per germline. V lost 2 bases to trimming and J lost 1 base, with 13 bases between them. There are 16 residues in the CDR3. Written as DNA, the CDR3 is TGTGCCAGCAGTTACGATGGTCAGGCCGGCACAGATACGCAGTATTTT. Translation: CASSYDGQAGTDTQYF.

V usage is TRBV9 and J usage is TRBJ2-3, with TRBD2 matching 12 bases. The CDR3 consists of 16 residues. Losses at the gene ends were 3 bases for V and 0 bases for J; bases not matched to a gene: 2. CDR1 and CDR2 from the germline V gene are SGDLS and YYNGEE. CDR3 nucleotide sequence: TGTGCCAGCAGCGAGCTAGCGGGGGGGAGCACAGATACGCAGTATTTT. Its protein product is CASSELAGGSTDTQYF.

The genes are TRBV7-2 and TRBJ2-5; D remains unclear. CDR1 and CDR2 from the germline V gene are SGHTA and FQGNSA. V was trimmed by 6 bases and J by 1 base, leaving 12 bases between them. The CDR3 covers 14 residues. The CDR3 loop is CASSPSRSQETQYF. As DNA, the CDR3 is TGTGCCAGCAGTCCCAGCCGGAGCCAAGAGACCCAGTACTTC.

The chain carries TRBV11-2 and TRBJ2-7, with D perhaps TRBD1 (5 bases). This CDR3 is built from 12 residues. Germline CDR1 is SGHAT and CDR2 is FQNNGV. V lost 6 bases, J lost 1 base, and 7 bases lay in between. In DNA, the CDR3 is TGTGCCAGCAGGGACACATCCTACGAGCAGTACTTC. This codes for CASRDTSYEQYF.

The sample holds many counts of this clone. The genes are TRBV5-1 and TRBJ1-4; weak D call: TRBD1 (6 bases). Trimming left V 3 bases short and J 7 bases short, with 16 bases between. The germline gives CDR1 SGHRS, CDR2 YFSETQ. The CDR3 covers 15 residues. This CDR3 reads CASSSSGGQGEKLFF. DNA of the CDR3: TGCGCCAGCAGCTCCTCGGGGGGGCAGGGTGAAAAACTGTTTTTT.

The sample holds one count of this clone. This chain links TRBV19 with TRBJ1-1; the match to TRBD1 covers 7 bases. Germline trimming cut 8 bases from V and 2 bases from J; bases unmatched to any gene: 11. Germline CDR1 and CDR2: LNHDA and SQIVND (reference sequence). This CDR3 is built from 15 residues. The CDR3 nucleotides are TGTGCCAGTCTAGACAGGGACACTCTAAACACTGAAGCTTTCTTT. Protein product: CASLDRDTLNTEAFF.

This rearrangement joins TRBV28 to TRBJ2-7; a weak D match, TRBD2 (5 bases). The germline CDR1 and CDR2 sequences are MDHEN and SYDVKM. V shed 6 bases and J shed 3 bases, with 9 bases lying between them. This CDR3 region has 12 residues. The CDR3: CASRGRSYEQYF. As DNA, the CDR3 is TGTGCCAGCAGAGGGAGAAGCTACGAGCAGTACTTC. The full variable domain, with the rest looked up from reference TRBV28 and TRBJ2-7, is DVKVTQSSRYLVKRTGEKVFLECVQDMDHENMFWYRQDPGLGLRLIYFSYDVKMKEKGDIPEGYSVSREKKERFSLILESASTNQTSMYLCASRGRSYEQYFGPGTRLTVT.

The chain links TRBV10-1 to TRBJ2-5; D is possibly TRBD1 (6 bases). Germline CDR1 WNHNN, CDR2 SYGVQD (reference sequence). Trimming pared 9 bases from V and 4 bases from J, leaving 12 bases between. This CDR3 has 12 amino acids. CDR3 sequence: CASEGEGETQYF. The DNA for the CDR3 is TGCGCCAGTGAGGGGGAAGGAGAGACCCAGTACTTC.

This chain uses TRBV4-2 with TRBJ1-5, with D perhaps TRBD1 (6 bases). Trimming shortened V by 0 bases and J by 9 bases, and 12 bases separated the two germline ends. The CDR3 length is 14 residues. Germline CDR1 reads LGHNA; CDR2 reads YNFKEQ. CDR3: CASSQETGKGPQHF. In nucleotides, the CDR3 is TGTGCCAGCAGCCAAGAAACAGGGAAAGGGCCCCAGCATTTT.

The chain is built from TRBV4-1 and TRBJ2-1; 7 nucleotides agree with TRBD2. V trimming: 5 bases; J trimming: 4 bases; junction bases outside the gene matches: 2. In germline, CDR1 is MGHRA, CDR2 YSYEKL. This CDR3 is built from 13 residues. CDR3 in DNA: TGCGCCAGCAGCGAGCGGGGTTACAATGAGCAGTTCTTC. This gives the protein CASSERGYNEQFF.

The V and J genes are TRBV29-1 and TRBJ1-2; possibly TRBD1 for D (5 bases). This CDR3 has 12 amino acids. Looked up from germline, CDR1 is SQVTM and CDR2 is ANQGSEA. The V and J ends lost 7 bases and 3 bases respectively, with 12 bases between them. This CDR3 is CSGRGEDYGYTF. In DNA form, the CDR3 reads TGCAGCGGGCGGGGGGAGGACTATGGCTACACCTTC.

V gene TRBV5-1 combines with J gene TRBJ2-1; D is perhaps TRBD2 (6 bases). The germline V gene encodes CDR1 SGHRS and CDR2 YFSETQ. The CDR3 contains 15 residues. The V gene lost 2 bases and the J gene lost 1 base, with 10 bases spanning the gap. The CDR3, as DNA: TGCGCCAGCAGCTTCATACGGGAGTCCTACAATGAGCAGTTCTTC. This gives the protein CASSFIRESYNEQFF.

The sample holds a few counts of this clone. The chain links TRBV5-4 to TRBJ2-5, with D unresolved. CDR1 is SGHNT, CDR2 YYREEE, per germline (reference sequence). Trimming left V 0 bases short and J 2 bases short, with 17 bases between. CDR3 length: 17 residues. Here the CDR3 DNA reads TGTGCCAGCAGCTTGGATTGGGCGACAACGGAACAAGAGACCCAGTACTTC. Protein product: CASSLDWATTEQETQYF.

The table lists this clone with a few counts. This sequence joins TRBV6-1 and TRBJ1-4, with 8 bases that match TRBD1. This CDR3 has 13 amino acids. Germline V CDR1 and CDR2: MNHNS, SASEGT. The V gene end was trimmed by 8 bases and the J gene end by 7 bases; junction bases not matched to a gene: 6. CDR3 protein: CASLRGHGEKLFF. In nucleotides, the CDR3 is TGTGCCAGCCTCAGGGGGCACGGTGAAAAACTGTTTTTT.

V and J are TRBV19 and TRBJ2-7, with a tentative D call TRBD1 (5 bases). V lost 8 bases and J lost 1, with 15 bases in between. The CDR3 has 14 residues. Germline CDR1 and CDR2: LNHDA and SQIVND (reference sequence). CDR3 protein: CASFTGFTSYEQYF. The CDR3 DNA reads TGTGCCAGTTTCACAGGCTTTACTTCCTACGAGCAGTACTTC.

The chain uses TRBV5-1 and TRBJ2-5; TRBD2 matches at 14 bases. The CDR3 consists of 16 residues. After removal of 4 bases from V and 1 base from J, the junction contained 3 bases not matched to a gene. Germline CDR1 reads SGHRS; CDR2 reads YFSETQ. DNA of the CDR3: TGCGCCAGCAGCCCGGGACTAGCGGGGGCCCAAGAGACCCAGTACTTC. Its translation is CASSPGLAGAQETQYF.

The chain recombines TRBV28 with TRBJ1-1; 7 bases agree with TRBD1. Germline CDR1 reads MDHEN; CDR2 reads SYDVKM. CDR3 length: 14 amino acids. The V segment lost 3 bases and the J segment 3 bases; nucleotides outside the gene matches: 4. The CDR3 spells CASSFYDRDTEAFF. In DNA form, the CDR3 reads TGTGCCAGCAGTTTCTACGACAGGGACACTGAAGCTTTCTTT.

The chain is built from TRBV5-1 and TRBJ2-5, with 10 positions matching TRBD2. The V gene end was trimmed by 2 bases and the J gene end by 2 bases; junction bases not matched to a gene: 15. Germline lookup yields CDR1 SGHRS and CDR2 YFSETQ. CDR3 length equals 19 residues. CDR3 coding DNA: TGCGCCAGCAGCTTCTTTGGCGCTAGCGGGAGTGGGGGACAAGAGACCCAGTACTTC. The encoded protein is CASSFFGASGSGGQETQYF.